This T cell receptor (beta chain) was found in a study of blood T cell repertoires in COVID-19. Background on the study: Material from acute and convalescent COVID-19 was sourced from the United States, Italy and Spain.

Participants were placed into cohorts based on the clinical history they reported. The authors' processing: Researchers report that nucleated cell counts were estimated from reference gene primer amplification. Data came from immunoSEQ multiplex PCR; TCRdb stores just in-frame clones and leaves some out. V and J calls plus clone size are reproduced from that table; the DNA served to infer D and trimming. This repertoire shows around 230,000 clones, more than 75% found once; its top ten account for about 3.5%. Germline CDR1 reads MGHRA; CDR2 reads YSYEKL. V was trimmed by 0 bases and J by 8 bases, leaving 17 bases between them. The CDR3 is 16 amino acids.

Material for sequencing was PBMCs or T cells enriched from blood (not recorded which). The receptor's source is a woman aged 40-49 years with acute COVID-19. The chain joins TRBV4-1 to TRBJ1-5, with TRBD1 as a possible D gene (6 bases). The CDR3 here is CASSQELRGAGKPQHF. The CDR3 coding sequence is TGCGCCAGCAGCCAAGAATTGCGGGGGGCAGGGAAGCCCCAGCATTTT.